This T cell receptor (beta chain) was retrieved from a study of cytotoxic CD8 clonotypes in ibrutinib-treated CLL. Study summary: Researchers reported under twelve relapsed/refractory and some 14 treatment-naive patients, roughly 17 of them IGHV unmutated. The response samples were taken once patients had been treated for a median of about 12 months, range 6 to 36. Study-wide results and caveats: Sampling times (in sustained-remission versus progressing patients) were not the same.

For this clone: The antigen remains unidentified.

V gave up 4 bases and J gave up 2 bases, with 8 bases separating them. The length of the CDR3 is 13 residues. Germline V gene data show CDR1 as SGHRS and CDR2 as YFSETQ. This table comes from immunoSEQ multiplex PCR, and its TCRdb copy is limited to in-frame clones, with some not included. The sample has approximately 140,000 clones; approximately 80% are singletons. This TCR was sampled from a human donor with chronic lymphocytic leukemia. Sequenced material: PBMCs, taken after 12 months of ibrutinib treatment. The J gene is TRBJ2-3, the V gene TRBV5-1; D is possibly TRBD1 or TRBD2 (5 bases each). CDR3 loop: CASSGDLTDTQYF. The CDR3 DNA follows: TGCGCCAGCAGCGGGGACCTCACAGATACGCAGTATTTT.